The 18 T cell receptor beta chains below all came from one sample that was sequenced in a study of T cells in Graves' hyperthyroidism and ophthalmopathy. RNA transcripts yielded amplified TCR beta CDR3 regions. Primed by the HTBI set, a first-round RT-PCR was run on the TCR CDR3. TCRdb re-called the multiplex PCR reads through MiXCR, storing one row per CDR3 protein. This sample carries roughly 96,000 distinct CDR3 sequences, 51% of them seen once, and the ten largest clones take about 25%. Sequencing was done on a sample of blood. The receptor source for this set is a woman in her thirties or forties with Graves' hyperthyroidism.

A remark on this clonotype: This may come from a read error, since a much larger clone is one base off. This chain links TRBV4-2 with TRBJ2-5; possibly TRBD2 for D (6 bases). V gave up 1 base and J gave up 1 base, with 22 bases separating them. Germline V gene lookup returns CDR1 LGHNA and CDR2 YNFKEQ. This CDR3 spans 19 amino acids. The CDR3: CASSQVDRGTVFCQETQYF. CDR3 nucleotide sequence: TGTGCCAGCAGCCAAGTCGACCGGGGGACGGTTTTCTGCCAAGAGACCCAGTACTTC.

This clonotype was seen a handful of times. This chain links TRBV29-1 with TRBJ1-4, with 9 bases fitting TRBD1. CDR3 length: 14 residues. The trim removed 6 bases at V and 7 bases at J, leaving 9 bases unmatched. In germline, CDR1 is SQVTM, CDR2 ANQGSEA. Written as DNA, the CDR3 is TGCAGCGTAGGAACAGGGGGCGCGCGTGAAAAACTGTTTTTT. This gives the protein CSVGTGGAREKLFF. Variable domain in full (rest from reference TRBV29-1 and TRBJ1-4): SAVISQKPSRDICQRGTSLTIQCQVDSQVTMMFWYRQQPGQSLTLIATANQGSEATYESGFVIDKFPISRPNLTFSTLTVSNMSPEDSSIYLCSVGTGGAREKLFFGSGTQLSVL.

The chain links TRBV2 to TRBJ1-2; TRBD1 matches 10 bases. Germline trimming cut 1 base from V and 7 bases from J; bases unmatched to any gene: 6. This CDR3 spans 15 amino acids. Germline V gene data show CDR1 as SNHLY and CDR2 as FYNNEI. The CDR3: CASSEEGQGPRGYTF. The DNA for the CDR3 is TGTGCCAGCAGTGAAGAGGGACAGGGGCCGCGTGGCTACACCTTC.

CDR3 nucleotides: TGCAGCTTCGCGGGAGGGCCCTACGAGCAGTACTTC. Its translation: CSFAGGPYEQYF. This chain connects TRBV29-1 to TRBJ2-7; 9 nucleotides align to TRBD2. This CDR3 has 12 residues. Germline V gives CDR1 SQVTM, CDR2 ANQGSEA. J lost 2 bases, V lost 8 bases, and 4 bases had no gene match.

Many counts were recorded for this clonotype. This sequence joins TRBV6-6 and TRBJ2-7, with TRBD2 identical over 14 bases. With 6 bases clipped from V and 5 bases from J, the junction kept 3 bases outside the gene matches. This CDR3 spans 14 amino acids. Germline CDR1 and CDR2: MNHNY and SVGAGI (reference sequence). The CDR3 nucleotides are TGTGCCAGCAGGGGGACTAGCGGGAGTAACGAGCAGTACTTC. Its translation: CASRGTSGSNEQYF.

This clonotype was found a few times. A much larger clone lies one base from this, so it may be a read error. This chain connects TRBV20-1 to TRBJ2-3; no definite D call. The CDR3 is made up of 12 amino acids. Germline V gene lookup returns CDR1 DFQATT and CDR2 SNEGSKA (reference sequence). The V gene lost 6 bases and the J gene lost 0 bases, with 7 bases spanning the gap. The CDR3 DNA reads TGCAGTGCACAGTCTAGCACAGATACGCAGTATTTT. Residues: CSAQSSTDTQYF.

J is TRBJ1-3 and V is TRBV6-1; 9 bases are a match to TRBD1. The CDR3 has 14 residues. The trim removed 3 bases at V and 8 bases at J, leaving 5 bases unmatched. Germline V lookup: CDR1 MNHNS, CDR2 SASEGT. CDR3 DNA: TGTGCCAGCAGTGACGGCGGGGACAGGGACACCATATATTTT. This codes for CASSDGGDRDTIYF.

This clonotype is labeled as medium-sized. The chain employs TRBV29-1 and TRBJ1-1; D unclear. V lost 4 bases and J lost 0, with 12 bases in between. Germline V CDR1 and CDR2: SQVTM, ANQGSEA. The CDR3 extends over 14 amino acids. The CDR3 is CSVGPAAMNTEAFF. Written as DNA, the CDR3 is TGCAGCGTTGGACCCGCGGCCATGAACACTGAAGCTTTCTTT.

On this clonotype itself: The CDR3 end shows no conserved phenylalanine or tryptophan, and so a read error is likely. The DNA is omitted, as the CDR3 cannot be located on it reliably, and the CDR3 follows TCRdb's listing. The chain combines TRBV9 with TRBJ1-3; the table gives TRBD1 as D, unverified against the DNA. Germline CDR1 reads SGDLS; CDR2 reads YYNGEE. The CDR3 is 11 amino acids long, termini counted. The chain's CDR3 is CASSVPHGGVS.

This clonotype was counted many times. This chain's CDR3 is CSARDLRETGGGQPQHF. Written as DNA, the CDR3 is TGCAGTGCTAGAGATCTAAGGGAGACAGGGGGCGGGCAGCCCCAGCATTTT. This chain joins TRBV20-1 and TRBJ1-5; 10 bases map to TRBD1. Germline V gene lookup returns CDR1 DFQATT and CDR2 SNEGSKA (reference sequence). V gave up 0 bases and J gave up 7 bases; unmatched junction bases: 12. This CDR3 region has 17 residues.

Ten or more counts support this clonotype. The chain has TRBV7-2 and TRBJ2-7; 11 bases are shared with TRBD2. The germline gives CDR1 SGHTA, CDR2 FQGNSA. After removal of 2 bases from V and 4 bases from J, the junction contained 4 bases not matched to a gene. The CDR3 is made up of 15 amino acids. CDR3 sequence: CASSLLAGGTYEQYF. The CDR3 coding sequence is TGTGCCAGCAGCTTACTAGCGGGAGGAACTTACGAGCAGTACTTC. The whole variable domain, remainder taken from reference TRBV7-2 and TRBJ2-7, is GAGVSQSPSNKVTEKGKDVELRCDPISGHTALYWYRQSLGQGLEFLIYFQGNSAPDKSGLPSDRFSAERTGGSVSTLTIQRTQQEDSAVYLCASSLLAGGTYEQYFGPGTRLTVT.

On this clonotype itself: A much larger clone lies one base from this, so it may be a read error. This sequence joins TRBV7-9 and TRBJ2-1; no clear D gene. V was trimmed by 1 base and J by 2 bases, leaving 6 bases between them. This CDR3 has 14 residues. Germline assignment: CDR1 SEHNR and CDR2 FQNEAQ (reference sequence). The CDR3 region is CASSLVGPYNEQFF. The CDR3 nucleotides are TGTGCCAGCAGCTTAGTGGGTCCCTACAATGAGCAGTTCTTC.

The rearrangement links TRBV5-4 to TRBJ2-7; 10 bases are shared with TRBD2. The germline CDR1 and CDR2 sequences are SGHNT and YYREEE (reference sequence). The CDR3 is made up of 12 amino acids. J lost 6 bases, V lost 4 bases, and 1 base had no gene match. The CDR3 region has the DNA TGTGCCAGCAGCCCTAGCGGGAGCGAGCAGTACTTC. Its protein is CASSPSGSEQYF.

Regarding this clonotype: A much larger clone is a single base away; this may be a read error. The rearrangement uses TRBV7-2 and TRBJ2-2, with TRBD1 identical over 9 bases. The germline V gene has CDR1 SGHTA and CDR2 FQGNSA. The CDR3 totals 15 residues. The CDR3 protein is CASSHPGQGTGELCF. CDR3 sequence (DNA): TGTGCCAGCAGCCACCCGGGACAGGGCACCGGGGAGCTGTGTTTT.

With regard to this clonotype: At one boundary the junction diverges from the germline segment, which might be a read error. The rearrangement uses TRBV12-3 or TRBV12-4 and TRBJ1-1, with a weak D call TRBD1 (5 bases). The CDR3 sequence is 15 residues long. The DNA of the CDR3 is TGTGCCAGCAGTTTTGTTCGGGTGGGGGTTACTGGAGCTTTCTTT. It specifies CASSFVRVGVTGAFF.

V usage is TRBV7-2 and J usage is TRBJ1-2, with a possible D match to TRBD1 (5 bases). Per germline, CDR1 SGHTA and CDR2 FQGNSA. The CDR3 covers 15 residues. V lost 2 bases and J lost 4, with 14 bases in between. CDR3 residues: CASSLLPGDGYGYTF. In nucleotides, the CDR3 is TGTGCCAGCAGCTTATTGCCGGGGGATGGCTATGGCTACACCTTC.

In this sample, this clonotype turned up a few times. This sequence joins TRBV4-1 and TRBJ2-5; TRBD2 aligns across 10 bases. Losses at the gene ends were 0 bases for V and 3 bases for J; bases not matched to a gene: 4. Germline V gene sequence: CDR1 MGHRA, CDR2 YSYEKL. The CDR3 totals 16 residues. CDR3 sequence (DNA): TGCGCCAGCAGCCAAGATACTAGCGGGATTGAAGAGACCCAGTACTTC. This gives the protein CASSQDTSGIEETQYF.

This clonotype was seen only a few times. CDR3 amino acids: CSARDITGLAGAREYF. The CDR3 bases are TGCAGTGCTAGAGATATTACCGGACTAGCGGGAGCGAGGGAGTACTTC. This sequence joins TRBV20-1 and TRBJ2-7, with 13 bases that match TRBD2. There are 16 residues in the CDR3. Germline assignment: CDR1 DFQATT and CDR2 SNEGSKA (reference sequence). V was pared by 0 bases and J by 11 bases, with 13 bases of the junction left unmatched.